These T cell receptor beta chains were read from a single sample in a study of blood T cell repertoires in COVID-19. Profiled with immunoSEQ multiplex PCR; TCRdb holds only in-frame clones, not every one. The repertoire includes approximately 190,000 clones, about 80% of them detected once, and around 5.2% sits in the top ten. Source material: PBMCs or T cells enriched from blood (not recorded which). The receptors were sampled from a woman aged 55-70 years with acute COVID-19. Each CDR3 is given with its conserved first and last residue. A D gene is named only where the DNA matches it firmly. Some rows have no size entry. The others give once, few or many, or a class for an expanded clone.

abundance,d_gene,v_gene,j_gene,CDR3aa,CDR3nt
.,.,TRBV28,TRBJ1-1,CASSLSRRYTEAFF,TGTGCCAGCAGTTTGAGTCGTAGATACACTGAAGCTTTCTTT
.,TRBD2,TRBV10-2,TRBJ2-1,CASSWGLAGNNEQFF,TGCGCCAGCAGTTGGGGACTAGCGGGAAATAATGAGCAGTTCTTC
.,.,TRBV28,TRBJ1-1,CASSTQRGAFF,TGTGCCAGCAGCACTCAAAGGGGAGCTTTCTTT
few,TRBD2,TRBV7-2,TRBJ2-3,CASNLLGLASLMPDTQYF,TGTGCCAGCAACCTACTCGGACTAGCGAGCTTAATGCCAGATACGCAGTATTTT
.,.,TRBV5-1,TRBJ1-6,CASSLVWGPYNSPLHF,TGCGCCAGCAGCTTGGTGTGGGGGCCCTATAATTCACCCCTCCACTTT
.,TRBD1,TRBV6-5,TRBJ2-7,CASSYSIQGANEQYF,TGTGCCAGCAGTTACTCGATACAGGGGGCCAACGAGCAGTACTTC
.,.,TRBV19,TRBJ1-6,CASSGTASSYNSPLHF,TGTGCCAGTAGTGGGACTGCGAGCTCCTATAATTCACCCCTCCACTTT
.,.,TRBV6-5,TRBJ1-5,CASSYSMAQPQHF,TGTGCCAGCAGTTACTCGATGGCTCAGCCCCAGCATTTT
.,.,TRBV7-9,TRBJ2-7,CASSSPDTFYEQYF,TGTGCCAGCAGCTCCCCGGACACATTCTACGAGCAGTACTTC
.,TRBD2,TRBV27,TRBJ2-1,CASRPAPSGGAPNEQFF,TGTGCCAGCAGACCAGCTCCCAGCGGGGGGGCACCGAATGAGCAGTTCTTC
.,TRBD1,TRBV19,TRBJ1-3,CASSILDRGSGNTIYF,TGTGCCAGTAGTATTCTTGACAGGGGATCTGGAAACACCATATATTTT
.,TRBD1,TRBV4-3,TRBJ2-1,CASRPTGGLGGQFF,TGCGCCAGCAGACCGACAGGGGGCCTAGGTGGGCAGTTCTTC
.,.,TRBV4-2,TRBJ1-2,CASSQRSTGDYGYTF,TGTGCCAGCAGCCAAAGGTCCACCGGGGACTATGGCTACACCTTC
.,.,TRBV7-2,TRBJ1-4,CASSPGTRGGEKLFF,TGTGCCAGCAGCCCGGGCACCAGGGGCGGCGAAAAACTGTTTTTT
.,TRBD2,TRBV7-2,TRBJ2-3,CASSLAQLAGGGDTQYF,TGTGCCAGCAGCTTAGCGCAGCTAGCGGGGGGAGGAGATACGCAGTATTTT
.,TRBD1,TRBV16,TRBJ1-1,CASSQLGQQNTEAFF,TGTGCCAGCAGCCAATTGGGACAGCAGAACACTGAAGCTTTCTTT
.,.,TRBV6-5,TRBJ1-5,CASREGFNQPQHF,TGTGCCAGTAGGGAGGGGTTCAATCAGCCCCAGCATTTT
.,TRBD2,TRBV7-2,TRBJ2-7,CASRMGGRYEQYF,TGTGCCAGCAGAATGGGAGGGAGGTACGAGCAGTACTTC
.,.,TRBV10-2,TRBJ2-5,CASSEGLGGPETQYF,TGCGCCAGCAGTGAGGGACTGGGGGGACCAGAGACCCAGTACTTC
once,.,TRBV28,TRBJ1-2,CARTQTGRGNYGYTF,TGTGCCAGGACTCAAACAGGGAGGGGTAACTATGGCTACACCTTC
once,TRBD2,TRBV24-1,TRBJ2-7,CATSDSLAGVLGEQYF,TGTGCCACCAGTGATTCACTAGCGGGAGTCCTGGGCGAGCAGTACTTC
.,.,TRBV12-3/TRBV12-4,TRBJ1-2,CASSFLYGYTF,TGTGCCAGCAGTTTTCTCTATGGCTACACCTTC
once,TRBD2,TRBV4-3,TRBJ2-3,CASSQLGGYTDTQYF,TGCGCCAGCAGCCAATTGGGGGGGTACACAGATACGCAGTATTTT
.,TRBD2,TRBV18,TRBJ2-5,CASSPGLHQETQYF,TGTGCCAGCTCACCGGGACTACACCAAGAGACCCAGTACTTC
.,TRBD2,TRBV10-3,TRBJ2-7,CAISELAGALEQYF,TGTGCCATCAGTGAGTTAGCGGGAGCCCTCGAGCAGTACTTC
.,TRBD1,TRBV19,TRBJ2-6,CASSTRTGGQTGANVLTF,TGTGCCAGTAGTACCCGGACAGGGGGCCAAACTGGGGCCAACGTCCTGACTTTC
.,.,TRBV6-4,TRBJ1-5,CASSESAQTVPQPQHF,TGTGCCAGCAGTGAATCGGCTCAAACAGTCCCTCAGCCCCAGCATTTT
.,TRBD1,TRBV15,TRBJ1-2,CATSSRQGTVYGYTF,TGTGCCACCAGCAGTAGACAGGGGACCGTCTATGGCTACACCTTC
.,TRBD1,TRBV19,TRBJ2-2,CASSIRGGMGTGELFF,TGTGCCAGTAGTATACGAGGGGGCATGGGCACCGGGGAGCTGTTTTTT
.,TRBD1,TRBV5-1,TRBJ2-2,CASTRDRGDTGELFF,TGCGCCAGCACCCGAGACAGGGGGGACACCGGGGAACTGTTTTTT
few,.,TRBV5-5,TRBJ2-1,CASSLSLGATNEQFF,TGTGCCAGCAGCTTAAGTTTAGGGGCAACCAATGAGCAGTTCTTC
once,TRBD1,TRBV13,TRBJ1-2,CASSLQGVGGYTF,TGTGCCAGCAGCTTACAGGGGGTTGGGGGCTACACCTTC
many,.,TRBV3-1/TRBV3-2,TRBJ1-1,CASSQDPPVNTEAFF,TGTGCCAGCAGCCAAGACCCCCCCGTGAACACTGAAGCTTTCTTT
few,.,TRBV5-6,TRBJ2-2,CASDHRSASGTGELFF,TGTGCCAGCGACCACCGTAGCGCCTCGGGGACCGGGGAGCTGTTTTTT
.,TRBD1,TRBV19,TRBJ1-2,CASGQGRYGYTF,TGTGCCAGCGGACAGGGTCGGTATGGCTACACCTTC
.,.,TRBV30,TRBJ1-5,CAWSPAGGDQPQHF,TGTGCCTGGAGTCCCGCGGGGGGGGATCAGCCCCAGCATTTT
.,.,TRBV6-5,TRBJ2-7,CASTSPAGNYEQYF,TGTGCCAGCACCTCCCCGGCGGGGAACTACGAGCAGTACTTC
.,.,TRBV18,TRBJ2-5,CASSDDSQETQYF,TGTGCCAGCTCAGATGACTCCCAAGAGACCCAGTACTTC
.,TRBD1,TRBV7-9,TRBJ1-4,CASSLTGGREKLFF,TGTGCCAGCAGCTTAACAGGGGGCAGGGAAAAACTGTTTTTT
.,TRBD2,TRBV15,TRBJ2-1,CATSSGGGAYNEQFF,TGTGCCACCAGCAGTGGCGGGGGGGCCTACAATGAGCAGTTCTTC
.,.,TRBV19,TRBJ1-2,CASTPGRQQAIYGYTF,TGTGCCAGTACCCCCGGACGACAGCAAGCCATCTATGGCTACACCTTC
.,.,TRBV19,TRBJ2-1,CASRRSAGTPLNEQFF,TGTGCCAGTAGGCGATCTGCGGGGACCCCGCTCAATGAGCAGTTCTTC
.,.,TRBV4-3,TRBJ1-4,CASATAGHEKLFF,TGCGCCAGCGCGACGGCAGGGCATGAAAAACTGTTTTTT
.,TRBD1,TRBV7-9,TRBJ2-5,CASSIQGSQETQYF,TGTGCCAGCAGCATACAGGGGTCCCAAGAGACCCAGTACTTC
.,.,TRBV14,TRBJ1-3,CASSQVFVGNTIYF,TGTGCCAGCAGCCAAGTTTTCGTTGGAAACACCATATATTTT
.,.,TRBV4-2,TRBJ1-1,CASSQVVSVREAFF,TGTGCCAGCAGCCAAGTGGTGTCGGTACGTGAAGCTTTCTTT